These 15 T cell receptor beta chains were sequenced from one sample in a study of Ad26.COV2.S vaccination and SARS-CoV-2 variants. This table comes from immunoSEQ multiplex PCR, and its TCRdb copy is limited to in-frame clones, with some not included. The table records about 400,000 clones, 80% to 90% of them present only once. Treatment defined: roughly 20 received Ad26.COV2.S at low or high dose, single or two shots; 5 received placebo; per-sample allocation not given. Samples came from day 63 after the first vaccine or placebo injection. Sequenced here: peripheral blood, sampled in a trial of Ad26.COV2.S vaccine versus placebo. The receptors derive from a person aged 18 to 59 who received the Ad26.COV2.S COVID-19 vaccine or a placebo.

The V gene is TRBV7-2, the J gene TRBJ2-3; D is ambiguous. V gave up 1 base and J gave up 6 bases, with 8 bases separating them. CDR1 and CDR2 (germline): SGHTA, FQGNSA. The CDR3 is made up of 13 amino acids. The CDR3 reads CASSLDWTDTQYF. As DNA, the CDR3 is TGTGCCAGCAGCTTAGACTGGACGGATACGCAGTATTTT.

The rearrangement uses TRBV27 and TRBJ2-3, with TRBD1 matching 8 bases. The CDR3 has 15 amino acids. Per germline, CDR1 MNHEY and CDR2 SMNVEV (reference sequence). The V segment lost 4 bases and the J segment 4 bases; nucleotides outside the gene matches: 7. In DNA form, the CDR3 reads TGTGCCAGCAGTTCGGACAGGGTTGGCGCAGATACGCAGTATTTT. This gives the protein CASSSDRVGADTQYF.

The chain combines TRBV6-5 with TRBJ1-2, with D possibly being TRBD1 (5 bases). CDR1 is MNHEY and CDR2 is SVGAGI in the germline V gene. Trimming took 6 bases from V and 5 from J, leaving 13 bases between them. The CDR3 totals 13 residues. The CDR3 bases are TGTGCCAGCAGCCAGGGTCCCATTTATGGCTACACCTTC. This encodes CASSQGPIYGYTF.

The genes are TRBV3-1 (or the pseudogene TRBV3-2) and TRBJ2-2; 11 nucleotides match TRBD1. This CDR3 spans 18 amino acids. V lost 0 bases, J lost 6 bases, and 9 bases stayed unmatched. Germline-derived CDR1 and CDR2 are LGHDT and YNNKEL (reference sequence). The CDR3 DNA reads as TGTGCCAGCAGCCAAGACGTAAGGACAGGGGGCGCCGCCGGGGAGCTGTTTTTT. Encoded protein: CASSQDVRTGGAAGELFF.

J is TRBJ2-7 and V is TRBV4-2; D gene ambiguous. V was cut by 0 bases and J by 5 bases, with 11 bases left in between. This CDR3 is 14 amino acids long. Germline lookup yields CDR1 LGHNA and CDR2 YNFKEQ. The CDR3 region is CASSQDPLADEQYF. CDR3 sequence (DNA): TGTGCCAGCAGCCAAGATCCCCTGGCCGACGAGCAGTACTTC.

The chain carries TRBV15 and TRBJ1-3; perhaps TRBD1 as D (5 bases). Germline CDR1 and CDR2: LNHNV and YYDKDF (reference sequence). V dropped 0 bases and J dropped 0 bases, with 6 bases sitting between them. The length of the CDR3 is 15 residues. CDR3: CATSRDGASGNTIYF. The CDR3 nucleotides read TGTGCCACCAGCAGAGACGGGGCCTCTGGAAACACCATATATTTT.

The chain is built from TRBV2 and TRBJ1-1, with 12 bases that match TRBD1. Germline V gene data show CDR1 as SNHLY and CDR2 as FYNNEI. The CDR3 spans 14 residues. Trimming took 4 bases from V and 8 from J; bases not matched to a gene: 5. The CDR3 bases are TGTGCCAGCAGTGTTTCGGGACAGGGGGCGGAAGCTTTCTTT. Its translation: CASSVSGQGAEAFF.

This rearrangement joins TRBV3-1 (or the pseudogene TRBV3-2) to TRBJ2-1, with 9 bases that match TRBD1. The CDR3 runs to 15 residues. Looked up from germline, CDR1 is LGHDT and CDR2 is YNNKEL (reference sequence). V gave up 5 bases and J gave up 7 bases; unmatched junction bases: 9. The CDR3 protein is CASSSNRDRVNEQFF. The CDR3 DNA follows: TGTGCCAGCAGCTCTAACCGGGACAGGGTGAATGAGCAGTTCTTC.

V gene TRBV6-5 combines with J gene TRBJ2-5; D ambiguous. The CDR3 spans 13 residues. The V end lost 2 bases, the J end lost 4 bases, and 8 bases lay between the germline ends. The germline V gene has CDR1 MNHEY and CDR2 SVGAGI. CDR3 nucleotide sequence: TGTGCCAGCAGTTACCAGGACGGAGAGACCCAGTACTTC. This codes for CASSYQDGETQYF.

This clone has just a few counts. This chain joins TRBV3-1 (or the pseudogene TRBV3-2) and TRBJ1-1, with D tentatively TRBD1 (6 bases). The CDR3 is 16 amino acids. CDR1 LGHDT and CDR2 YNNKEL come from the germline V gene (reference sequence). V lost 0 bases and J 1 base, leaving 12 bases between the germline ends. CDR3 nucleotides: TGTGCCAGCAGCCAAGATGGGGGGCGAGGGAACACTGAAGCTTTCTTT. This gives the protein CASSQDGGRGNTEAFF.

The rearrangement links TRBV9 to TRBJ1-1, with D possibly TRBD1 on 5 matching bases. CDR3 length equals 15 residues. The germline V gene encodes CDR1 SGDLS and CDR2 YYNGEE. V lost 2 bases and J lost 4, with 15 bases in between. The CDR3 region is CASSVRGPAGTEAFF. CDR3 coding DNA: TGTGCCAGCAGCGTCCGGGGACCGGCCGGCACTGAAGCTTTCTTT.

This clone was picked up one time. The chain couples TRBV6-5 to TRBJ1-2; no clear D gene. CDR3 length: 11 amino acids. Trimming stripped 6 bases from V and 2 bases from J, with 4 bases between. Germline V gene sequence: CDR1 MNHEY, CDR2 SVGAGI. DNA of the CDR3: TGTGCCAGCAGAGTAAACTATGGCTACACCTTC. Protein: CASRVNYGYTF.

V gene TRBV5-6 combines with J gene TRBJ2-7; 15 nucleotides match TRBD2. CDR1 and CDR2 from the germline V gene are SGHDT and YYEEEE. J was trimmed by 3 bases and V by 4 bases; bases with no gene match: 5. This CDR3 is built from 16 residues. The CDR3 region is CASSQGLAGGLYEQYF. CDR3 bases: TGTGCCAGCAGCCAGGGACTAGCGGGGGGCCTCTACGAGCAGTACTTC.

The gene calls are TRBV3-1 (or the pseudogene TRBV3-2) and TRBJ1-2, with D perhaps TRBD1 (6 bases). The V end was cut by 3 bases, the J end by 4 bases, with 9 bases between. CDR1 is LGHDT and CDR2 is YNNKEL in the germline V gene (reference sequence). The CDR3 totals 13 residues. CDR3 nucleotides: TGTGCCAGCAGCCAGGACAGCCCCTATGGCTACACCTTC. Its protein is CASSQDSPYGYTF.

This clone was found a few times. The V and J genes are TRBV4-3 and TRBJ1-3, with D possibly matching TRBD1 (6 bases). The CDR3 has 16 residues. Trimming pared 3 bases from V and 0 bases from J, leaving 12 bases between. The germline V gene has CDR1 LGHNA and CDR2 YSLEER. CDR3 sequence reads: CASSQERTVSGNTIYF. The CDR3 DNA is TGCGCCAGCAGCCAGGAAAGGACAGTCTCTGGAAACACCATATATTTT.